These T cell receptor beta chains were read from a single sample in a study of cytomegalovirus exposure and HLA in healthy donors. The table came from immunoSEQ multiplex PCR; TCRdb's copy has only in-frame clones and leaves some out. The sample carries around 140,000 clones, just under 85% recorded once. Sequenced input: PBMCs. These TCRs come from a man aged 30 to 45 in good health and CMV-seropositive. CDR3s include the opening cysteine and the closing phenylalanine or tryptophan. Fields, in order: clone size, J gene, V gene, D gene, CDR3 DNA, CDR3 protein. A D gene is named only where the DNA matches it firmly. A clone size is listed for some rows: how often the clone was seen (once, few, many), or a class if it is expanded.

size: few; J: TRBJ1-2; V: TRBV5-4; D: TRBD1; DNA: TGTGCCAGCAGCCTCGGGACAGGCGGCTACACCTTC; CDR3: CASSLGTGGYTF
size: NA; J: TRBJ2-5; V: TRBV5-1; D: NA; DNA: TGCGCCAGCAGCTGGGACACACGGGAGACCCAGTACTTC; CDR3: CASSWDTRETQYF
size: NA; J: TRBJ2-7; V: TRBV18; D: NA; DNA: TGTGCCAGCTCTCTATCGACAACGAACTACGAGCAGTACTTC; CDR3: CASSLSTTNYEQYF
size: NA; J: TRBJ2-3; V: TRBV27; D: NA; DNA: TGTGCCAGCAGTCCGAACTCAGATACGCAGTATTTT; CDR3: CASSPNSDTQYF
size: NA; J: TRBJ1-1; V: TRBV11-2; D: NA; DNA: TGTGCCAGCAGCTCCCCCGGACAAGGGAACACTGAAGCTTTCTTT; CDR3: CASSSPGQGNTEAFF
size: NA; J: TRBJ2-7; V: TRBV6-1; D: TRBD1; DNA: TGTGCCAGCAGGAGGGGGCAGTCCTACGAGCAGTACTTC; CDR3: CASRRGQSYEQYF
size: NA; J: TRBJ2-7; V: TRBV5-4; D: NA; DNA: TGTGCCAGCAGCCCGCGGGGTGCGCCCCAGAACGAGCAGTACTTC; CDR3: CASSPRGAPQNEQYF
size: NA; J: TRBJ2-1; V: TRBV7-9; D: TRBD2; DNA: TGTGCCAGCAGCTCCGGGAGGGGCTCCTACAATGAGCAGTTCTTC; CDR3: CASSSGRGSYNEQFF
size: NA; J: TRBJ1-2; V: TRBV19; D: NA; DNA: TGTGCCAGTGCATTTCAGGGAATCGACTATGGCTACACCTTC; CDR3: CASAFQGIDYGYTF
size: NA; J: TRBJ2-3; V: TRBV5-1; D: TRBD2; DNA: TGCGCCAGCAGCACCAGGGACTACACAGATACGCAGTATTTT; CDR3: CASSTRDYTDTQYF
size: NA; J: TRBJ2-5; V: TRBV7-2; D: NA; DNA: TGTGCCAGCAGCTTAGGACTGCAAGAGACCCAGTACTTC; CDR3: CASSLGLQETQYF
size: NA; J: TRBJ2-2; V: TRBV2; D: TRBD2; DNA: TGTGCCAGCAGTGTGAGTGGGGGGGACACCGGGGAGCTGTTTTTT; CDR3: CASSVSGGDTGELFF
size: NA; J: TRBJ2-2; V: TRBV5-6; D: NA; DNA: TGTGCCAGCAGCCTAACTGGTTGGGGAGGTCCGAACACCGGGGAGCTGTTTTTT; CDR3: CASSLTGWGGPNTGELFF
size: NA; J: TRBJ1-5; V: TRBV6-1; D: NA; DNA: TGTGCCAGCGGAATTCAGGGATCAGGGCAGCCCCAGCATTTT; CDR3: CASGIQGSGQPQHF
size: NA; J: TRBJ2-5; V: TRBV15; D: NA; DNA: TGTGCCACCAGCATACAGGGGGGGGAGACCCAGTACTTC; CDR3: CATSIQGGETQYF
size: NA; J: TRBJ1-3; V: TRBV2; D: NA; DNA: TGTGCCAGCAGTGAAAATATTTCTGGAAACACCATATATTTT; CDR3: CASSENISGNTIYF
size: NA; J: TRBJ1-2; V: TRBV20-1; D: TRBD1; DNA: TGCAGTGCTAGGGGGACAGGGGGGTACACCTTC; CDR3: CSARGTGGYTF
size: once; J: TRBJ1-2; V: TRBV6-1; D: TRBD1; DNA: TGTGCCAGCAGTGTGGACAGGGCAACCTATGGCTACACCTTC; CDR3: CASSVDRATYGYTF
size: NA; J: TRBJ1-5; V: TRBV5-1; D: TRBD1; DNA: TGCGCCAGCAGCTGGGACAGTGATCAGCCCCAGCATTTT; CDR3: CASSWDSDQPQHF
size: NA; J: TRBJ2-3; V: TRBV29-1; D: TRBD2; DNA: TGCAGCGTTGATCCAGCGGGGGGCAGCACAGATACGCAGTATTTT; CDR3: CSVDPAGGSTDTQYF
size: NA; J: TRBJ2-1; V: TRBV5-1; D: TRBD2; DNA: TGCGCCAGCAGCCCCCCACTAGCGGGAGATCTTCATGAGCAGTTCTTC; CDR3: CASSPPLAGDLHEQFF
size: few; J: TRBJ1-1; V: TRBV6-1; D: NA; DNA: TGTGCCAGCAGTGAACTGTGGCAGGGCACTGAAGCTTTCTTT; CDR3: CASSELWQGTEAFF
size: NA; J: TRBJ2-6; V: TRBV4-1; D: TRBD1; DNA: TGCGCCAGCAGCCAAGAATGGGGCAGGGGGATCTCTGGGGCCAACGTCCTGACTTTC; CDR3: CASSQEWGRGISGANVLTF
size: NA; J: TRBJ1-3; V: TRBV7-8; D: TRBD1; DNA: TGTGCCAGCACCTATGGGACAGCCTCTGGAAACACCATATATTTT; CDR3: CASTYGTASGNTIYF
size: NA; J: TRBJ2-7; V: TRBV9; D: TRBD2; DNA: TGTGCCAGCAGCGTAGCGGGAGCGGGAGAGCAGTACTTC; CDR3: CASSVAGAGEQYF
size: few; J: TRBJ2-3; V: TRBV30; D: NA; DNA: TGTGCCTGGAGTGTATCAAAGCATACGCAGTATTTT; CDR3: CAWSVSKHTQYF
size: NA; J: TRBJ2-3; V: TRBV20-1; D: NA; DNA: TGCAGTGTTAACTACGATACGCAGTATTTT; CDR3: CSVNYDTQYF
size: NA; J: TRBJ2-3; V: TRBV5-1; D: TRBD2; DNA: TGCGCCAGCAGCTTGGCCGAGAGCGGGGGCGGCTCAGATACGCAGTATTTT; CDR3: CASSLAESGGGSDTQYF
size: once; J: TRBJ2-5; V: TRBV5-8; D: TRBD2; DNA: TGTGCCAGCAAGGCTAGCGGAGGAGAGACCCAGTACTTC; CDR3: CASKASGGETQYF
size: few; J: TRBJ1-1; V: TRBV7-8; D: TRBD1; DNA: TGTGCCAGCAGCTTAACAGGGGGCAACACTGAAGCTTTCTTT; CDR3: CASSLTGGNTEAFF
size: few; J: TRBJ2-2; V: TRBV29-1; D: TRBD2; DNA: TGCAGCGTCGGCTCGGGGGGCGGGGAGCTGTTTTTT; CDR3: CSVGSGGGELFF
size: NA; J: TRBJ1-6; V: TRBV15; D: NA; DNA: TGTGCCACCAGCAGAGATCCCGAACAGCCCTCTTCACCCCTCCACTTT; CDR3: CATSRDPEQPSSPLHF
size: NA; J: TRBJ2-5; V: TRBV28; D: NA; DNA: TGTGCCAGCAGTTTCGGGGGGCTAAAGACCCAGTACTTC; CDR3: CASSFGGLKTQYF
size: NA; J: TRBJ1-5; V: TRBV5-8; D: TRBD1; DNA: TGTGCCAGCAGCGCCACAGGGGGCGGCAATCAGCCCCAGCATTTT; CDR3: CASSATGGGNQPQHF
size: NA; J: TRBJ2-5; V: TRBV7-7; D: NA; DNA: TGTGCTAGCAGCCCACGGGCGGTGGGGCGGGAGACCCAGTACTTC; CDR3: CASSPRAVGRETQYF
size: few; J: TRBJ1-4; V: TRBV6-6; D: NA; DNA: TGTGCCAGCAGTTACTCTACTGGTCTTAATGAAAAACTGTTTTTT; CDR3: CASSYSTGLNEKLFF
size: NA; J: TRBJ1-1; V: TRBV7-2; D: NA; DNA: TGTGCCAGCAGCACAGGTGCAGGGTTATCTGAAGCTTTCTTT; CDR3: CASSTGAGLSEAFF
size: NA; J: TRBJ1-1; V: TRBV7-9; D: TRBD1; DNA: TGTGCCAGCAGCCCCGGACAGGGGGGAGACGTGACTTTCTTT; CDR3: CASSPGQGGDVTFF
size: NA; J: TRBJ1-2; V: TRBV18; D: TRBD1; DNA: TGTGCCAGCTCACCACCTGGGGCGACAGGGACCGGCTACACCTTC; CDR3: CASSPPGATGTGYTF
size: NA; J: TRBJ2-7; V: TRBV6-5; D: NA; DNA: TGTGCCAGCAGGGACTTTGGACAGAATAAGTACGAGCAGTACTTC; CDR3: CASRDFGQNKYEQYF
size: NA; J: TRBJ2-3; V: TRBV19; D: TRBD2; DNA: TGTGCCAGTAGTGTCGGTACTAGCGGGTACACAGATACGCAGTATTTT; CDR3: CASSVGTSGYTDTQYF
size: NA; J: TRBJ2-7; V: TRBV27; D: TRBD1; DNA: TGTGCCAGCAGTTTATCGCCGGGACAGGGGACCTACGAGCAGTACTTC; CDR3: CASSLSPGQGTYEQYF
size: NA; J: TRBJ1-2; V: TRBV19; D: NA; DNA: TGTGCCAGTAGAGCAACTAACTATGGCTACACCTTC; CDR3: CASRATNYGYTF
size: NA; J: TRBJ2-3; V: TRBV7-2; D: TRBD2; DNA: TGTGCCAGCAGCCGGGGGAGGGGCACCACAGATACGCAGTATTTT; CDR3: CASSRGRGTTDTQYF
size: NA; J: TRBJ1-1; V: TRBV7-9; D: NA; DNA: TGTGCCAGCAGCGATTTGACAAGGAACACTGAAGCTTTCTTT; CDR3: CASSDLTRNTEAFF
size: NA; J: TRBJ2-5; V: TRBV7-8; D: TRBD1; DNA: TGTGCCAGCAGCTTAGCAACTCCACAGGGGGAGACCCAGTACTTC; CDR3: CASSLATPQGETQYF